This T cell receptor (beta chain) was profiled in a study of beta chain features in type 1 diabetes. A CD45RO/CCR7/CD25/CD127/CD95/CD27 panel sorted naive, central memory, regulatory and stem cell-like memory CD4+ cells. A note on this clone: This specimen includes other DNA sequences encoding the same CDR3.

Reverse transcription of all isolated RNA meant that expressed TCRB transcripts were sequenced. Some clones are missing from TCRdb's copy, which holds only in-frame ones; the method was immunoSEQ multiplex PCR. The repertoire holds around 250,000 clones, around a quarter seen once, with more than 3% in the top ten. Germline loops: CDR1 MGHDK, CDR2 SYGVNS. Trimming pared 3 bases from V and 4 bases from J, leaving 4 bases between. The CDR3 totals 12 residues. This chain connects TRBV25-1 to TRBJ1-5; D gene ambiguous. The sample was central memory CD4+ T cells from blood. The TCR originated in a man in his thirties or forties in good health. In DNA, the CDR3 is TGTGCCAGCAGTGAGGGAAATCAGCCCCAGCATTTT. Encoded protein: CASSEGNQPQHF.